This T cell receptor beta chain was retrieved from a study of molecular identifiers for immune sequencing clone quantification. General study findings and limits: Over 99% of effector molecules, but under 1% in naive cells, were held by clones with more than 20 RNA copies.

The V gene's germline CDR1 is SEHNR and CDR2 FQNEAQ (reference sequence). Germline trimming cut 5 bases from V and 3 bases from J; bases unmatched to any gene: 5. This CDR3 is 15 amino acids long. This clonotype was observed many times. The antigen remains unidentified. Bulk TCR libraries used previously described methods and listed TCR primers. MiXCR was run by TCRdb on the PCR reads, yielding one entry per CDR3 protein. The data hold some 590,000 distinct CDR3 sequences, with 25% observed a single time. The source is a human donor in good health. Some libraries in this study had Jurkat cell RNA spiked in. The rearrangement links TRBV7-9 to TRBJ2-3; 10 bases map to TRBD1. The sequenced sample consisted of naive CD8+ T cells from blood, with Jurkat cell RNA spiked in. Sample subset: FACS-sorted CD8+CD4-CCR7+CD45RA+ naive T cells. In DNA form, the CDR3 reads TGTGCCAGCAGCATACGACAGGGGGCGACAGATACGCAGTATTTT. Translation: CASSIRQGATDTQYF.